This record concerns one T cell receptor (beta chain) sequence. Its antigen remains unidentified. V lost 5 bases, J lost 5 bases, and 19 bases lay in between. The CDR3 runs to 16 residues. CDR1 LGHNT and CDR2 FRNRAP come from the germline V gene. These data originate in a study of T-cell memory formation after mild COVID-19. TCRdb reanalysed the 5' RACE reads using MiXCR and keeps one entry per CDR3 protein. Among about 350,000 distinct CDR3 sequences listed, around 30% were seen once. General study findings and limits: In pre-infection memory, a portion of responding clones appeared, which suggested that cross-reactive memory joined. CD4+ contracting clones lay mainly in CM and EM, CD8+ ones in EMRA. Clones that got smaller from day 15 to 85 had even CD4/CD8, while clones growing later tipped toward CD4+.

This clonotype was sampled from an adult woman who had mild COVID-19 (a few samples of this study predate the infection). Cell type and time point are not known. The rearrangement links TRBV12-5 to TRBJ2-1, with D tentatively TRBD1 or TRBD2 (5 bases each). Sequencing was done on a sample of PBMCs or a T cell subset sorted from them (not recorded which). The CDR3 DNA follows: TGTGCTAGTGGTCGGGACCACCCGTCCCTTCACAATGAGCAGTTCTTC. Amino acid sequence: CASGRDHPSLHNEQFF.